The 10 T cell receptor beta chains given below trace back to one sample, sequenced in a study of Graves' ophthalmopathy and Graves' hyperthyroidism. Beta-chain TCR CDR3 regions were amplified from RNA transcripts. First-round RT-PCR with HTBI primers preceded a second-round multiplex PCR. TCRdb re-called the multiplex PCR reads with MiXCR, one entry per CDR3 protein. The sample shows 650,000 to 900,000 distinct CDR3 sequences, 35% to 50% of them seen only once. The source material was peripheral blood. The source is an adult man with Graves' ophthalmopathy.

This clonotype has just a few counts. CDR3 nucleotides: TGTGCCAGCAGAGCCGGCCAGGGAGGTCGCCCCGGGGAGCTGTTTTTT. Amino acid sequence: CASRAGQGGRPGELFF. The chain employs TRBV9 and TRBJ2-2, with a possible D match to TRBD2 (6 bases). Germline CDR1 and CDR2: SGDLS and YYNGEE. This CDR3 comprises 16 residues. The ends were cut back, 5 bases at V and 6 bases at J, with 20 bases in the middle.

Turning to this clonotype: One base away lies a much larger clone, so this may be a sequencing read error. No conserved phenylalanine or tryptophan ends this CDR3, so it is likely a read error. The chain couples TRBV11-1 to TRBJ1-1; no clear D. CDR1 and CDR2 (germline): SGHAT, FQDESV (reference sequence). The CDR3 has 11 residues. The V end lost 5 bases, the J end lost 6 bases, and 7 bases lay between the germline ends. CDR3 sequence: CASSPGPEAFL. The CDR3 nucleotides are TGTGCCAGCAGCCCAGGCCCTGAAGCTTTCCTT.

The V call is TRBV2, the J call TRBJ2-3; TRBD2 aligns across 12 bases. The CDR3 covers 17 residues. The trim removed 5 bases at V and 2 bases at J, leaving 8 bases unmatched. Germline CDR1 is SNHLY and CDR2 is FYNNEI. CDR3 in DNA: TGTGCCAGCAGTCGCCGCCTAGCGGGAGGGCCCACAGATACGCAGTATTTT. Protein: CASSRRLAGGPTDTQYF.

The genes are TRBV15 and TRBJ1-3; TRBD1 matches at 9 bases. CDR3 length: 15 amino acids. Germline trimming cut 8 bases from V and 1 base from J; bases unmatched to any gene: 6. Germline CDR1 LNHNV, CDR2 YYDKDF (reference sequence). The CDR3 nucleotides are TGTGCCACCGCACAGGGGGCCCTTTCTGGAAACACCATATATTTT. Protein product: CATAQGALSGNTIYF.

This clonotype was observed a few times. The rearrangement uses TRBV14 and TRBJ2-7; TRBD1 matches at 7 bases. Germline V gene sequence: CDR1 SGHDN, CDR2 FVKESK. CDR3 length equals 15 residues. Trimming removed 1 base from V and 3 bases from J; junction bases left unmatched: 6. The CDR3 nucleotides read TGTGCCAGCAGCCAAGGACAGGGCTACTACTACGAGCAGTACTTC. Translation gives CASSQGQGYYYEQYF.

V gene TRBV10-3 combines with J gene TRBJ1-2; D not certain. CDR3 length: 12 residues. V was shortened by 6 bases and J by 7 bases, with 12 bases between the two germline ends. In germline, CDR1 is ENHRY, CDR2 SYGVKD. The CDR3 loop is CAIRRHTPGYTF. For the CDR3, the DNA is TGTGCCATCAGGAGGCACACTCCTGGCTACACCTTC.

The rearrangement joins TRBV4-2 to TRBJ1-3; D is possibly TRBD1 (6 bases). CDR3 length: 15 amino acids. Trimming shortened V by 1 base and J by 6 bases, and 13 bases separated the two germline ends. Per germline, CDR1 LGHNA and CDR2 YNFKEQ. This CDR3 is CASSQVTGMINTIYF. CDR3 bases: TGTGCCAGCAGCCAAGTAACAGGGATGATAAACACCATATATTTT.

Comment on this clonotype: One end of the junction fails to match germline, which may point to a read error. This chain joins TRBV5-1 and TRBJ1-6; D might be TRBD1 (5 bases). Germline CDR1 is SGHRS and CDR2 is YFSETQ. The CDR3 has 14 amino acids. CDR3 nucleotides: TGCGCCAGCGGCTTGAGCGGGGGTAATTCACCCCTCCACTTT. This translates into CASGLSGGNSPLHF.

This rearrangement joins TRBV30 to TRBJ2-5; D is undetermined. The V gene's germline CDR1 is GTSNPN and CDR2 SVGIG (reference sequence). The V gene lost 2 bases and the J gene lost 7 bases, with 11 bases spanning the gap. This CDR3 has 12 residues. The DNA of the CDR3 is TGTGCCTGGAGTCCTGACCGGGCGACCCAGTACTTC. It translates to CAWSPDRATQYF.

The rearrangement uses TRBV5-5 and TRBJ2-7; D is perhaps TRBD2 (5 bases). Germline loops: CDR1 SGHKS, CDR2 YYEKEE (reference sequence). The CDR3 is 13 residues long. Trimming took off 2 bases at V and 7 bases at J, with 13 bases between the two ends. As DNA, the CDR3 is TGTGCCAGCAGCTTCGCGCTGGGCGGGGAGCAGTACTTC. It specifies CASSFALGGEQYF. Looking up the rest from reference TRBV5-5 and TRBJ2-7 gives the full variable domain: DAGVTQSPTHLIKTRGQQVTLRCSPISGHKSVSWYQQVLGQGPQFIFQYYEKEERGRGNFPDRFSARQFPNYSSELNVNALLLGDSALYLCASSFALGGEQYFGPGTRLTVT.